This T cell receptor (delta chain) emerged from a study of Vδ1+ human thymocytes. The template was reverse-transcribed extracted RNA. Pooled V-gene forward primers with one constant-region reverse primer generated the CDR3 amplicons by multiplex PCR. TCRdb redid the clone calls on the multiplex PCR reads with CATT. The profile covers about 75,000 delta-chain clones, with around 35% appearing a single time and approximately 0.25% taken by the ten largest. The junction had 15 bases not matched to a gene; V was cut back by 1 base and J by 0 bases. CDR3 size: 20 residues. The germline V gene has CDR1 TSWWSYY and CDR2 QGS. Study-level points and caveats: In the thymus, TRG and TRD repertoires looked highly polyclonal with Gaussian CDR3 lengths. Thymic delta-chain repertoires held 15% to 20% Vdelta2 sequences and few Vdelta3, despite high sort purity. The authors advised highly purified populations and single-cell validation.

In its sample, this clone was seen a few times. The target antigen is unknown. This clonotype was obtained from a boy in the first two years of life who had congenital heart surgery. The sequenced sample was Vdelta1+ gamma-delta thymocytes from the thymus. Regarding subset: FACS-sorted CD3+ TCRalphabeta- TCRVdelta1+ TCRVdelta2- thymocytes. The chain uses TRDV1 and TRDJ1; 9 bases fit TRDD3. In nucleotides, the CDR3 is TGTGCTCTTGGGGAACAGACGCACGGCACTGGGGGAACCTACACCGATAAACTCATCTTT. It encodes CALGEQTHGTGGTYTDKLIF.